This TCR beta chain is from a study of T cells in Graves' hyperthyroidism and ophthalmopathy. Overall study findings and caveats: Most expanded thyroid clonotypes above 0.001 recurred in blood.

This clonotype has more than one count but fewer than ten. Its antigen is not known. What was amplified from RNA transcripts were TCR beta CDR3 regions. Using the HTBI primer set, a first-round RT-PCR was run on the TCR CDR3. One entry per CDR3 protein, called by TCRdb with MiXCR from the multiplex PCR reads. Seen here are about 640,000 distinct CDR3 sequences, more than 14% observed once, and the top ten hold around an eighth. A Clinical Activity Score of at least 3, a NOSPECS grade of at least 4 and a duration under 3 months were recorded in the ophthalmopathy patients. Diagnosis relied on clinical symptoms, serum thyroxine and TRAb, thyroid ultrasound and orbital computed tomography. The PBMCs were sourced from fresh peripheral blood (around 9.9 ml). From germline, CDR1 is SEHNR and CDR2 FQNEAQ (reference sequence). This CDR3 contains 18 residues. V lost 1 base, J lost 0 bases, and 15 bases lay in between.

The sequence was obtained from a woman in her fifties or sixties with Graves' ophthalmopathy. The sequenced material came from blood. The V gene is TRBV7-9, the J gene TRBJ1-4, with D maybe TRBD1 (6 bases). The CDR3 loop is CASSLEWRGIATNEKLFF. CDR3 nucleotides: TGTGCCAGCAGCTTAGAATGGAGGGGGATAGCAACTAATGAAAAACTGTTTTTT.